The clone carrying this T cell receptor beta chain came up once. This specimen comes from a study of blood T cell repertoires in COVID-19. Libraries were prepared by immunoSEQ multiplex PCR; TCRdb keeps only in-frame clonotypes and omits some of them. There are roughly 250,000 clones in the sample; roughly 82% occur only once, and 4% to 5% lies in the top ten. V was clipped by 4 bases and J by 5 bases; unmatched bases: 10. The CDR3 consists of 16 residues. Germline CDR1 reads LNHDA; CDR2 reads SQIVND (reference sequence). The sequenced sample was peripheral blood. The J gene is TRBJ2-7, the V gene TRBV19; 11 nucleotides match TRBD1. This sequence originates from a woman between 65 and 79 years old with acute or convalescent COVID-19. CDR3 nucleotides: TGTGCCAGTAGTACCCTATCTCGGACAGGGGGCCACGAGCAGTACTTC. As protein: CASSTLSRTGGHEQYF. The full variable domain, in which reference TRBV19 and TRBJ2-7 provide the parts outside the CDR3, is DGGITQSPKYLFRKEGQNVTLSCEQNLNHDAMYWYRQDPGQGLRLIYYSQIVNDFQKGDIAEGYSVSREKKESFPLTVTSAQKNPTAFYLCASSTLSRTGGHEQYFGPGTRLTVT.